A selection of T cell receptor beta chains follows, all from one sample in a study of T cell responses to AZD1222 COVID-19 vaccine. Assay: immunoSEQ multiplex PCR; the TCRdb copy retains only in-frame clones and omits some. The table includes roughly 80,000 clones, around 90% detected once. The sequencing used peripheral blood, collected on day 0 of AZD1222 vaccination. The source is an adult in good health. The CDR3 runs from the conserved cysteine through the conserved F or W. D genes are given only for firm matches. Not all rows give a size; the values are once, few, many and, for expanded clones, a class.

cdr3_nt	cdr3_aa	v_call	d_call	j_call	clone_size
TGTGCCAGCTCACCCTGGGGACAGGTCACAGATACGCAGTATTTT	CASSPWGQVTDTQYF	TRBV18	TRBD1	TRBJ2-3	NA
TGTGCCAGCAGCTTAGTGTTAGGCAATAGCAATCAGCCCCAGCATTTT	CASSLVLGNSNQPQHF	TRBV7-2	NA	TRBJ1-5	NA
TGTGCCAGCAGCTTATTCCGTCTGATGCAGGGTCACAATGAGCAGTTCTTC	CASSLFRLMQGHNEQFF	TRBV7-2	NA	TRBJ2-1	NA
TGTGCCAGCAGCACAGGACCCTACAATGAGCAGTTCTTC	CASSTGPYNEQFF	TRBV7-3	NA	TRBJ2-1	NA
TGTGCCAGCAGTTTATCTCGGGGAGGACTCTACGAGCAGTACTTC	CASSLSRGGLYEQYF	TRBV27	NA	TRBJ2-7	NA
TGTGCCACCAGCAGAGGGGGACTAGCGGGTAATGAGCAGTTCTTC	CATSRGGLAGNEQFF	TRBV15	TRBD2	TRBJ2-1	NA
TGTGCCAGCAGCATACGGGACGCTGAAGCTTTCTTT	CASSIRDAEAFF	TRBV28	NA	TRBJ1-1	NA
TGTGCCAGCAGCTTAGAGAGGGGGCCTGGAAACACCATATATTTT	CASSLERGPGNTIYF	TRBV7-2	TRBD1	TRBJ1-3	NA
TGTGCCAGTAGTTCGACAGCAACTAATGAAAAACTGTTTTTT	CASSSTATNEKLFF	TRBV19	NA	TRBJ1-4	NA
TGTGCCAGCAGTGGGCTAGCGGGGGGAGACTACAATGAGCAGTTCTTC	CASSGLAGGDYNEQFF	TRBV28	TRBD2	TRBJ2-1	NA
TGTGCCAGTGACCCCGGCACAGATGGCTACACCTTC	CASDPGTDGYTF	TRBV28	NA	TRBJ1-2	NA
TGCGCCAGCAGCTCACTTTCGGAGTCAGATACGCAGTATTTT	CASSSLSESDTQYF	TRBV5-1	NA	TRBJ2-3	NA
TGTGCCAGCAGCCCGACGGAAAGGATAGATACGCAGTATTTT	CASSPTERIDTQYF	TRBV9	NA	TRBJ2-3	NA
TGTGCCAGCAGTTCCCCGGGACTAGCGGGGGGTTTGGGGCAGTTCTTC	CASSSPGLAGGLGQFF	TRBV28	TRBD2	TRBJ2-1	once
TGTGCCAGCAGCTTAGCCGGGACTAGCGGGCCCTTCTCCTTC	CASSLAGTSGPFSF	TRBV11-2	TRBD2	TRBJ2-7	NA